Listed below are T cell receptor beta chains from one sample, sequenced in a study of lymphopenia after photon versus proton radiotherapy. Generated by immunoSEQ multiplex PCR, the TCRdb table keeps only in-frame clones and is missing some. The sample has 65,000 to 90,000 clones, approximately 90% seen once; the top ten hold 2.2%. Sequenced here: peripheral blood, sampled from a patient treated with photon-based radiotherapy. These receptors all come from a woman aged 40-49 years with cholangiocarcinoma. The conserved cysteine and the conserved F or W are not part of the CDR3 here. The order of the fields is J gene, D gene, V gene, clone size, CDR3 protein. The D gene is left open where the match is weak. Size values are once, few and many counts, or a class for expanded clones, and some rows have none.

>TRBJ1-5|.|TRBV25-1|.
ASTGRKGQPQH
>TRBJ2-7|TRBD2|TRBV10-2|.
ASRPAGGLGSSYEQY
>TRBJ2-5|.|TRBV11-2|.
ASSFRSGGGETQY
>TRBJ2-1|TRBD2|TRBV5-4|.
ASSLSASGDNEQF
>TRBJ2-5|TRBD2|TRBV5-1|.
ASSPGLAGERED
>TRBJ1-2|TRBD1|TRBV13|.
ASSLGQGFGGYT
>TRBJ1-1|.|TRBV7-9|.
ASSGDQLTEAF
>TRBJ2-5|TRBD1|TRBV7-9|.
ASSPIDRGVAETQY
>TRBJ2-7|TRBD1|TRBV9|.
ASSVEGTGAYEQY
>TRBJ1-1|TRBD1|TRBV19|.
ASRPTGSTEAF
>TRBJ2-5|.|TRBV30|.
AWSVRQPKSQETQY
>TRBJ1-2|TRBD1|TRBV18|.
ASSPPAGTGIWASGYT
>TRBJ1-1|.|TRBV27|once
ASSLNGKGGNTEAF
>TRBJ1-1|.|TRBV7-3|.
ASSPSRGPEAF
>TRBJ1-2|TRBD1|TRBV28|.
ASRKQGALWGYT
>TRBJ1-3|.|TRBV7-9|large
ASSLPLSQRAGNTIY
>TRBJ2-7|TRBD1|TRBV15|once
ATSRDIAGGEQY
>TRBJ2-3|TRBD2|TRBV9|.
ASSASLAGGEDTQY
>TRBJ2-2|TRBD2|TRBV9|.
ASSRRLAGTGELF
>TRBJ1-3|.|TRBV9|.
ASSVDGRGSGNTIY
>TRBJ1-1|.|TRBV7-2|.
ASEAGVLSNTEAF
>TRBJ1-1|.|TRBV30|.
AWSVGGGGTEAF
>TRBJ2-3|TRBD1|TRBV28|.
ASSRGQGADTQY
>TRBJ2-1|.|TRBV7-2|.
ASSGDPAGSNEQF
>TRBJ1-5|TRBD1|TRBV7-4|.
ASSLLARQGGCCGQPQH
>TRBJ1-4|TRBD1|TRBV7-9|.
ASSSDRVNEKLF
>TRBJ1-2|TRBD1|TRBV10-1|.
ASHPALYLEARTGCGYT
>TRBJ1-3|TRBD1|TRBV9|.
ASSGSQGTFSGNTIY
>TRBJ2-3|.|TRBV28|.
ASSSLIPSDTQY
>TRBJ2-7|.|TRBV6-6|.
ASSYLRDEQY
>TRBJ1-2|.|TRBV15|.
ATSSGAPKQGGYT
>TRBJ2-7|.|TRBV9|.
ASSVGDGSYEQY
>TRBJ1-2|.|TRBV6-1|.
ASSESGRSGYT
>TRBJ2-7|.|TRBV29-1|.
SVEDLRGQY
>TRBJ2-1|TRBD2|TRBV5-5|.
ASSLSSGRPVVYNEQF
>TRBJ2-5|TRBD1|TRBV5-4|.
ASSKDRVSPKETQY